This T cell receptor (beta chain) was captured in a study of HIV-infected patients and healthy controls. Each CDR3 protein gets one entry after TCRdb re-called the 5' RACE reads with MiXCR. The sample includes tens of thousands of distinct CDR3 sequences, roughly 21% of them seen just once. The CDR3 is 14 amino acids. Trimming at V came to 6 bases and at J to 0 bases, leaving 3 bases not matched to a gene. Germline CDR1 and CDR2: SQVTM and ANQGSEA. Material: CD4+ T cells from blood. This TCR derives from a human donor in good health. The gene calls are TRBV29-1 and TRBJ2-7; 12 bases line up with TRBD2. CDR3 region: CSVKTSGSSYEQYF. As DNA, the CDR3 is TGCAGCGTGAAGACTAGCGGGAGCTCCTACGAGCAGTACTTC.